One sample yielded the 27 T cell receptor beta chains listed below, sequenced in a study of blood T cell repertoires in COVID-19. Sequencing was performed with immunoSEQ multiplex PCR; in TCRdb, only in-frame clones are kept and a portion is missing. The data contain 150,000 to 180,000 clones, under 85% of them singletons. The sample taken for sequencing was peripheral blood. The receptor set was obtained from a man aged 55 to 70 with COVID-19, enrolled during active disease.

CDR3 region: CASSHEKSGANVLTF. CDR3 nucleotide sequence: TGTGCCAGCAGCCACGAGAAGTCGGGGGCCAACGTCCTGACTTTC. The chain joins TRBV2 to TRBJ2-6; D remains unclear. The CDR3 is 15 residues long. Germline V gene sequence: CDR1 SNHLY, CDR2 FYNNEI. V was trimmed by 6 bases and J by 4 bases, leaving 13 bases between them.

The chain is built from TRBV5-1 and TRBJ2-2; D remains unclear. Trimming removed 2 bases from V and 3 bases from J, with 11 bases in between. The CDR3 is 15 amino acids. CDR1 is SGHRS, CDR2 YFSETQ, per germline. The DNA of the CDR3 is TGCGCCAGCAGCTTACGAGTGCAGGACACCGGGGAGCTGTTTTTT. The encoded protein is CASSLRVQDTGELFF.

The CDR3 region has the DNA TGTGCCAGCAGCTTGACATTTTCTAGGGGGCTGATGGACTATGGCTACACCTTC. Translation: CASSLTFSRGLMDYGYTF. The V gene is TRBV7-2, the J gene TRBJ1-2; 7 positions agree with TRBD1. Germline lookup yields CDR1 SGHTA and CDR2 FQGNSA. The V segment lost 3 bases and the J segment 3 bases; nucleotides outside the gene matches: 16. The CDR3 loop spans 18 amino acids.

The chain has TRBV28 and TRBJ1-1; TRBD1 is a possible D gene (5 bases). Per the germline V gene, CDR1 is MDHEN and CDR2 is SYDVKM. V was pared by 4 bases and J by 2 bases, with 14 bases between. The CDR3 extends over 15 amino acids. The CDR3 here is CASSSIRGANTEAFF. CDR3 DNA: TGTGCCAGCAGTTCCATAAGGGGTGCCAACACTGAAGCTTTCTTT.

The chain links TRBV6-6 to TRBJ2-7; 11 bases are a match to TRBD1. The germline gives CDR1 MNHNY, CDR2 SVGAGI (reference sequence). The CDR3 contains 16 residues. With V trimmed by 7 bases and J by 0 bases, 8 bases remained unmatched. The CDR3 protein is CASTRLGTGGSYEQYF. CDR3 sequence (DNA): TGTGCCAGCACCCGATTAGGGACAGGGGGCTCCTACGAGCAGTACTTC.

The rearrangement links TRBV11-2 to TRBJ2-5, with TRBD1 as a possible D gene (6 bases). CDR1 is SGHAT and CDR2 is FQNNGV in the germline V gene. Trimming took off 1 base at V and 1 base at J, with 10 bases between the two ends. The length of the CDR3 is 15 residues. CDR3 region: CASSLAGHFQETQYF. DNA for the CDR3: TGTGCCAGCAGCTTAGCGGGACATTTCCAAGAGACCCAGTACTTC.

V gene TRBV27 combines with J gene TRBJ1-2; TRBD1 matches at 12 bases. The germline CDR1 and CDR2 sequences are MNHEY and SMNVEV (reference sequence). J was trimmed by 0 bases and V by 8 bases; bases with no gene match: 10. The CDR3 sequence is 17 residues long. CDR3 coding DNA: TGTGCCAGCGCCCTCCGGGACAGGGGGCCCCCTAACTATGGCTACACCTTC. Translation gives CASALRDRGPPNYGYTF.

The chain combines TRBV18 with TRBJ2-1, with 7 bases matching TRBD2. J was trimmed by 5 bases and V by 5 bases; bases with no gene match: 12. The CDR3 loop spans 16 amino acids. Germline V CDR1 and CDR2: KGHSH, LQKENI. The DNA for the CDR3 is TGTGCCAGCTCAGTGGCGGGGGACGCCTTAGACAATGAGCAGTTCTTC. It yields the protein CASSVAGDALDNEQFF.

The rearrangement uses TRBV19 and TRBJ1-5, with a tentative D call TRBD1 (6 bases). Trimming took 4 bases from V and 4 from J, leaving 8 bases between them. CDR3 length: 13 residues. Germline V CDR1 and CDR2: LNHDA, SQIVND (reference sequence). CDR3 nucleotides: TGTGCCAGTAGTACAACAGGGAATCAGCCCCAGCATTTT. Translation: CASSTTGNQPQHF.

V gene TRBV6-5 combines with J gene TRBJ2-1; 8 bases line up with TRBD2. Germline V CDR1 and CDR2: MNHEY, SVGAGI. Germline trimming cut 2 bases from V and 2 bases from J; bases unmatched to any gene: 2. The CDR3 sequence is 15 residues long. The CDR3 bases are TGTGCCAGCAGTTACCGGACTAGCACCTACAATGAGCAGTTCTTC. This sequence encodes CASSYRTSTYNEQFF.

V gene TRBV28 combines with J gene TRBJ1-1, with D tentatively TRBD1 (6 bases). V shed 2 bases and J shed 8 bases, with 12 bases lying between them. The CDR3 totals 13 residues. Per the germline V gene, CDR1 is MDHEN and CDR2 is SYDVKM. The CDR3: CASSLPRTVEAFF. The CDR3 nucleotides read TGTGCCAGCAGTTTACCCCGGACAGTAGAAGCTTTCTTT.

This chain links TRBV2 with TRBJ1-4; tentatively, D is TRBD1 (6 bases). Trimming took 3 bases from V and 8 from J, leaving 16 bases between them. The germline V gene has CDR1 SNHLY and CDR2 FYNNEI. This CDR3 contains 15 residues. The CDR3 region is CASSDFRGADEKLFF. The CDR3 DNA is TGTGCCAGCAGTGATTTTCGGGGGGCGGACGAAAAACTGTTTTTT.

The chain recombines TRBV6-6 with TRBJ2-7; 7 bases match TRBD1. V lost 4 bases and J lost 2; bases outside the gene matches: 5. This CDR3 has 14 amino acids. In germline, CDR1 is MNHNY, CDR2 SVGAGI (reference sequence). CDR3: CASSFDRATYEQYF. The CDR3 DNA reads TGTGCCAGCAGTTTCGACAGGGCAACCTACGAGCAGTACTTC.

The chain joins TRBV7-8 to TRBJ2-1; D not certain. In germline, CDR1 is SGHVS, CDR2 FQNEAQ. The CDR3 has 15 amino acids. V shed 0 bases and J shed 1 base, with 7 bases lying between them. The CDR3 reads CASSLAQRSYNEQFF. Here the CDR3 DNA reads TGTGCCAGCAGCTTAGCCCAGCGTTCCTACAATGAGCAGTTCTTC.

The V gene is TRBV4-2, the J gene TRBJ1-5; D is uncertain. The CDR3 consists of 17 residues. Trimming cost V 4 bases and J 1 base, with 17 bases left between them. Germline CDR1 and CDR2: LGHNA and YNFKEQ. The CDR3 here is CASSPEAAVVSNQPQHF. The CDR3 DNA follows: TGTGCCAGCAGCCCAGAAGCGGCGGTTGTGAGCAATCAGCCCCAGCATTTT.

V gene TRBV4-3 combines with J gene TRBJ1-1, with a weak D call TRBD1 (6 bases). V lost 3 bases to trimming and J lost 7 bases, with 12 bases between them. Germline V gene lookup returns CDR1 LGHNA and CDR2 YSLEER. This CDR3 has 13 amino acids. The CDR3 bases are TGCGCCAGCAGCCATACAGGGTCGTTTGAAGCTTTCTTT. Protein sequence: CASSHTGSFEAFF.

The rearrangement links TRBV13 to TRBJ2-3; 11 bases agree with TRBD2. The V gene end was trimmed by 2 bases and the J gene end by 0 bases; junction bases not matched to a gene: 4. The CDR3 has 17 residues. Germline CDR1 PRHDT, CDR2 FYEKMQ (reference sequence). CDR3 amino acids: CASSLRLAGPSTDTQYF. The CDR3 DNA reads as TGTGCCAGCAGCTTAAGACTAGCGGGACCTAGCACAGATACGCAGTATTTT. The variable domain in full, with the rest retrieved from reference TRBV13 and TRBJ2-3, is AAGVIQSPRHLIKEKRETATLKCYPIPRHDTVYWYQQGPGQDPQFLISFYEKMQSDKGSIPDRFSAQQFSDYHSELNMSSLELGDSALYFCASSLRLAGPSTDTQYFGPGTRLTVL.

This clone has more than one count but fewer than ten. J is TRBJ1-1 and V is TRBV19, with no clear D. CDR1 LNHDA and CDR2 SQIVND come from the germline V gene (reference sequence). V was shortened by 7 bases and J by 1 base, with 13 bases between the two germline ends. The CDR3 length is 14 residues. In DNA, the CDR3 is TGTGCCAGTACTAATAGCCTTACGAACACTGAAGCTTTCTTT. Its protein is CASTNSLTNTEAFF.

V and J are TRBV18 and TRBJ1-5; no reliable D call. This CDR3 is 13 amino acids long. CDR1 is KGHSH and CDR2 is LQKENI in the germline V gene. Trimming took off 3 bases at V and 3 bases at J, with 6 bases between the two ends. CDR3 in amino acids: CASSPGDNQPQHF. CDR3 DNA: TGTGCCAGCTCACCGGGCGACAATCAGCCCCAGCATTTT.

V is TRBV5-4 and J is TRBJ2-7; D not resolved. Germline V gene lookup returns CDR1 SGHNT and CDR2 YYREEE (reference sequence). V lost 5 bases and J lost 2, with 20 bases in between. The CDR3 is made up of 16 amino acids. The CDR3 DNA sequence: TGTGCCAGCAGGGGCCCGGAAGGTGAATCCGCCTACGAGCAGTACTTC. Its translation is CASRGPEGESAYEQYF.

The gene calls are TRBV6-5 and TRBJ1-4; TRBD1 matches 7 bases. Germline CDR1 MNHEY, CDR2 SVGAGI. The CDR3 runs 15 residues. Trimming took 5 bases from V and 8 from J; bases not matched to a gene: 11. The chain's CDR3 is CASSTNRGGNEKLFF. The CDR3 coding sequence is TGTGCCAGCAGTACAAACAGGGGAGGCAACGAAAAACTGTTTTTT.

The chain recombines TRBV7-2 with TRBJ1-2; D may be TRBD1 (6 bases). CDR1 SGHTA and CDR2 FQGNSA come from the germline V gene. With 3 bases removed from V and 0 bases from J, the gap between germline ends came to 8 bases. The CDR3 sequence is 14 residues long. CDR3 DNA: TGTGCCAGCAGCTTTGGGACATCTAACTATGGCTACACCTTC. Its translation is CASSFGTSNYGYTF.

The chain employs TRBV27 and TRBJ1-4; 8 nucleotides match TRBD1. Germline V CDR1 and CDR2: MNHEY, SMNVEV (reference sequence). The CDR3 contains 15 residues. V dropped 3 bases and J dropped 3; count of bases not matched to a gene: 3. The CDR3 nucleotides are TGTGCCAGCAGTTTTTCGACAGGGGCTAATGAAAAACTGTTTTTT. This translates into CASSFSTGANEKLFF.

In this sample, this clone turned up a few times. This chain joins TRBV7-8 and TRBJ2-1, with 13 bases fitting TRBD2. The CDR3 consists of 15 residues. Germline V gene data show CDR1 as SGHVS and CDR2 as FQNEAQ. Trimming removed 5 bases from V and 6 bases from J; junction bases left unmatched: 4. CDR3: CASSPWTSGSNEQFF. CDR3 DNA sequence: TGTGCCAGCAGCCCATGGACTAGCGGGAGCAATGAGCAGTTCTTC.

The rearrangement joins TRBV6-6 to TRBJ2-5; D unclear. Trimming took 0 bases from V and 4 from J, leaving 6 bases between them. The CDR3 has 13 residues. Germline CDR1 reads MNHNY; CDR2 reads SVGAGI (reference sequence). The CDR3 sequence: CASSYSALETQYF. The CDR3 bases are TGTGCCAGCAGTTACTCAGCCCTAGAGACCCAGTACTTC.

The chain joins TRBV19 to TRBJ1-1; D is unresolved. The germline CDR1 and CDR2 sequences are LNHDA and SQIVND (reference sequence). The CDR3 extends over 14 amino acids. The V end was cut by 5 bases, the J end by 4 bases, with 14 bases between. The CDR3 DNA sequence: TGTGCCAGTAGTTCCCGCCAGATATCCACTGAAGCTTTCTTT. This codes for CASSSRQISTEAFF.

The chain recombines TRBV5-1 with TRBJ2-7; 7 nucleotides match TRBD2. CDR1 is SGHRS, CDR2 YFSETQ, per germline. Trimming at V came to 0 bases and at J to 4 bases, leaving 7 bases not matched to a gene. This CDR3 contains 15 residues. The CDR3 DNA sequence: TGCGCCAGCAGCTTGGGGGGACTAAAATTTTACGAGCAGTACTTC. Amino acids: CASSLGGLKFYEQYF.